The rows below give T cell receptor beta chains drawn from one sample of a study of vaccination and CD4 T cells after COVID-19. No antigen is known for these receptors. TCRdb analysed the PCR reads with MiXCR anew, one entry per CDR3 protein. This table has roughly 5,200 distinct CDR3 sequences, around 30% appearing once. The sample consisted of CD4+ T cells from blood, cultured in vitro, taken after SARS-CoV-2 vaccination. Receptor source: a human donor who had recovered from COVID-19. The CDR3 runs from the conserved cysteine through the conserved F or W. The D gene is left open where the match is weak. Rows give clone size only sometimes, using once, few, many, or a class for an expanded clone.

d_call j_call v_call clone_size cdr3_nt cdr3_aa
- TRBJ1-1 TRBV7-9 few TGTGCCAGCACCCCCCCGAGGGCAGCGAACACTGAAGCTTTCTTT CASTPPRAANTEAFF
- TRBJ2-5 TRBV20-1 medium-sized TGCAGTGCGCCCCGGGACGGGGAGACCCAGTACTTC CSAPRDGETQYF
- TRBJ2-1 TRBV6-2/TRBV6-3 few TGTGCCAGCAGTCCCCGGGACGGGGAGCAGTTCTTC CASSPRDGEQFF
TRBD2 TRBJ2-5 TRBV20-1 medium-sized TGCAGTGCGGAGCATCGACTAGCCGGGGAGACCCAGTACTTC CSAEHRLAGETQYF
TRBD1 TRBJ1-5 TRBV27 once TGTGCCAGCAGTTTAACTACGGGAAAGGGACAGCCAAATCAGCCCCAGCATTTT CASSLTTGKGQPNQPQHF
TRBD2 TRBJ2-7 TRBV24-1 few TGTGCCACCAGTGACCCCCTAGCGGGAGGATCCTACGAGCAGTACTTC CATSDPLAGGSYEQYF
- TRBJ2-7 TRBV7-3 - TGTGCCAGCAGCTTAATGTCGGGGGCCTACGAGCAGTACTTC CASSLMSGAYEQYF
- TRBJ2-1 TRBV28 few TGTGCCAGCAGTTTATCAGGGTACAATGAGCAGTTCTTC CASSLSGYNEQFF
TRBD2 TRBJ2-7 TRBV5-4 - TGTGCCAGCAAGGGTCGGGAGGACGAGCAGTACTTC CASKGREDEQYF
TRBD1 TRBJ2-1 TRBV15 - TGTGCCACCAGCAGAGACCCCGGGACAGGAGCGATCTACAATGAGCAGTTCTTC CATSRDPGTGAIYNEQFF
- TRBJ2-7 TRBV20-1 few TGCAGTGCTGCCCGGGAGTACGAGCAGTACTTC CSAAREYEQYF
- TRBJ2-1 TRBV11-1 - TGTGCCAGCAGCTATGGACTAACTTCCTACAATGAGCAGTTCTTC CASSYGLTSYNEQFF
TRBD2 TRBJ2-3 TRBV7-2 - TGTGCCAGCAGCTTAGCCCGGGCGGGGGGCACAGATACGCAGTATTTT CASSLARAGGTDTQYF
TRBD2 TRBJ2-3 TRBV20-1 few TGCAGTGCTAGTACCCACAGCGGGAGGAGCACAGATACGCAGTATTTT CSASTHSGRSTDTQYF
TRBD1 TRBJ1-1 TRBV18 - TGTGCCAGCTCACCACAGGGGGCGGGCACTGAAGCTTTCTTT CASSPQGAGTEAFF
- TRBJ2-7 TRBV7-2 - TGTGCCAGCAGCTTGGCCCGCTCATACGAGCAGTACTTC CASSLARSYEQYF
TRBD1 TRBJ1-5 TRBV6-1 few TGTGCCAGCAGGCAACAGGGGAATAGCAATCAGCCCCAGCATTTT CASRQQGNSNQPQHF
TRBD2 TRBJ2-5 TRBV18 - TGTGCCAGCTCACCCCGGACTAGCGGGGAGACCCAGTACTTC CASSPRTSGETQYF
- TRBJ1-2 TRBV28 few TGTGCCAGCAGTTCCCCTGGGGGGCTGTCTCCCTCTCGGCCAAGCGGCTACACCTTC CASSSPGGLSPSRPSGYTF
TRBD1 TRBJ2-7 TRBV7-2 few TGTGCCAGCAGCTTATATGGACAGGGGGGGGACGAGCAGTACTTC CASSLYGQGGDEQYF
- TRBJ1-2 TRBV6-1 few TGTGCCAGCAGCAAGGGAGGGGGTATCGGCTACACCTTC CASSKGGGIGYTF
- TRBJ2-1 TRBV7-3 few TGTGCCAGCAGCTTAACAAGTGAGCAGTTCTTC CASSLTSEQFF
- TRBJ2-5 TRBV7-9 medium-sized TGTGCCAGCAGTAAGAGACAGCTACAAGAGACCCAGTACTTC CASSKRQLQETQYF
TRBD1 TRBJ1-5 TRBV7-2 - TGTGCCAGCAGCAGACAGGGGAGCAATCAGCCCCAGCATTTT CASSRQGSNQPQHF
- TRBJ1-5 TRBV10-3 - TGTGCCATCCAGGGTCCGAATCAGCCCCAGCATTTT CAIQGPNQPQHF
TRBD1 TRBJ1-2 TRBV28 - TGTGCCTGTGGGGGGACAGGGGAGGTTGGCTACACCTTC CACGGTGEVGYTF
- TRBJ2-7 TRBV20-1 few TGCAGTGCTAGAATGGTTAGTGGGCCCGGGTCGGAGCAGTACTTC CSARMVSGPGSEQYF
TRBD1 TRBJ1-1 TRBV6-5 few TGTGCCAGCAGTTCGGGACAGGGTCGGGCTTTCTTT CASSSGQGRAFF
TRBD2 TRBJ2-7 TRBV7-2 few TGTGCCAGCAGCTTAGAGCCCCCCGGACTAGCGGGCGGCGAGCAGTACTTC CASSLEPPGLAGGEQYF
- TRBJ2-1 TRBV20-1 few TGCAGTGCTAGGTATGATTATTCTACGTACAATGAGCAGTTCTTC CSARYDYSTYNEQFF
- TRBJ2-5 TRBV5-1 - TGCGCCAGCAGCCCGGGGCACCGGGGAGAGACCCAGTACTTC CASSPGHRGETQYF
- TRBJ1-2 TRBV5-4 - TGTGCCAGCAGCCCTACACGAGGCTATGGCTACACCTTC CASSPTRGYGYTF
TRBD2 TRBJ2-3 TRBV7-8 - TGTGCCAGCAGCTTAGGGCTAGCGGGGGCAGATACGCAGTATTTT CASSLGLAGADTQYF
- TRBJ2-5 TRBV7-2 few TGTGCCAGCAGCTTAAAAGGGATGTACCAAGAGACCCAGTACTTC CASSLKGMYQETQYF
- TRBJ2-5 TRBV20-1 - TGCAGTGCTAGAGATTCGGGGAGAACCCAAGAGACCCAGTACTTC CSARDSGRTQETQYF
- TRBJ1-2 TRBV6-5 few TGTGCCAGCAGTTACTCGGATGGCTACACCTTC CASSYSDGYTF
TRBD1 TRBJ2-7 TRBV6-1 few TGTGCCAGCAGCAAAACCCCGGGACAGGGGTCCTACGAGCAGTACTTC CASSKTPGQGSYEQYF
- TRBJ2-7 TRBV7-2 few TGTGCCAGCAGCCAAGACACATTCAACTACGAGCAGTACTTC CASSQDTFNYEQYF
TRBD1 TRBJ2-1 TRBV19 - TGTGCCAGTAGCAGGACAGGGGGGTCCTACAATGAGCAGTTCTTC CASSRTGGSYNEQFF
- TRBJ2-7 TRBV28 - TGTGCCACCTGTGGGCGGCCCTACGAGCAGTACTTC CATCGRPYEQYF
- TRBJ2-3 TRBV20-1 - TGCAGTGCTAGGGGATCGTATGGTCAGGGCCTGATGGATACGCAGTATTTT CSARGSYGQGLMDTQYF
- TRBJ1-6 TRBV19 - TGTGCCAGTAGTATGACGGCGAGGTCTAATTCACCCCTCCACTTT CASSMTARSNSPLHF
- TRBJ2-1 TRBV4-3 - TGCGCCAGCAGCCAAGTGTTAGGTCCGGCCAATGAGCAGTTCTTC CASSQVLGPANEQFF
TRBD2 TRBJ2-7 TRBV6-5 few TGTGCCAGCAGTTTAGCGGGAGGGAACTCCTACGAGCAGTACTTC CASSLAGGNSYEQYF
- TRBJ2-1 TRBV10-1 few TGCGCCAGCAGTGGAAGGGGGTACAATGAGCAGTTCTTC CASSGRGYNEQFF
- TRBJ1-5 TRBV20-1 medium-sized TGCAGTGCTAGGTCGACATGGAGCAATCAGCCCCAGCATTTT CSARSTWSNQPQHF
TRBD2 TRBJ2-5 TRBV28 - TGTGCCAGCAGTCCTCCCTCTCGTGGGGGGGGGTACCAAGAGACCCAGTACTTC CASSPPSRGGGYQETQYF
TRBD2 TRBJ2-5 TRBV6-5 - TGTGCCAGCAGTTACCGGCCTAAGCTAGCGGGAGATCAAAAGACCCAGTACTTC CASSYRPKLAGDQKTQYF
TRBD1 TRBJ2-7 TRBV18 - TGTGCCAGCTCACCACTCGGACAGGGCGACGAGCAGTACTTC CASSPLGQGDEQYF
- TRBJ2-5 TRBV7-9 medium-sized TGTGCCAGCAGCTTGACTACGGGGGCACAAGAGACCCAGTACTTC CASSLTTGAQETQYF
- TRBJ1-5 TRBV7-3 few TGTGCCAGCAGCTTAAGAGCCAAACAGCCCCAGCATTTT CASSLRAKQPQHF
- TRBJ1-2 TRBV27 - TGTGCCAGCAGTTCGAGGGGCAGAGCTAACTATGGCTACACCTTC CASSSRGRANYGYTF
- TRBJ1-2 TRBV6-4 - TGTGCCAGCATGTCGACGGCAGGCGGCTACACCTTC CASMSTAGGYTF
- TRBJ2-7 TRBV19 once TGTGCCAGTAGTGTCCGACTGTCCTACGAGCAGTACTTC CASSVRLSYEQYF
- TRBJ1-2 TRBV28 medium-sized TGTGCCAGCAGTGTTACTCCGGGCCCCGGAGGTGGCTACACCTTC CASSVTPGPGGGYTF